This is a list of T cell receptor beta chains from one sample in a study of control samples from healthy donors and cancer patients. Some clones are missing from TCRdb's copy, which holds only in-frame ones; the method was immunoSEQ multiplex PCR. The sample consists of about 410,000 clones, around nine tenths of them appearing once. The sample consisted of PBMCs. These receptors were obtained from a middle-aged man with head and neck cancer. Each CDR3 is given with its conserved first and last residue. Each record gives: clone size, J gene, D gene, V gene, CDR3 protein, CDR3 DNA. The D gene is left open where the match is weak. Size is omitted from some rows. Given values are once, few, many or a class for expanded clones.

>-|TRBJ2-1|-|TRBV11-3
CASSLSSYNEQFF
TGTGCCAGCAGCTTATCGTCTTACAATGAGCAGTTCTTC
>-|TRBJ1-2|-|TRBV6-4
CASSVGDLAYPHCYYGYTF
TGTGCCAGCAGTGTGGGCGATCTAGCATACCCCCACTGTTACTATGGCTACACCTTC
>-|TRBJ2-5|-|TRBV28
CASSLVSPWETQYF
TGTGCCAGCAGTTTAGTGTCCCCGTGGGAGACCCAGTACTTC
>-|TRBJ2-5|TRBD2|TRBV9
CASSEDGRVVTQYF
TGTGCCAGCAGCGAGGACGGGAGGGTGGTGACCCAGTACTTC
>-|TRBJ2-5|-|TRBV5-8
CASSLRGSETQYF
TGTGCCAGCAGCTTGAGAGGATCGGAGACCCAGTACTTC
>few|TRBJ2-3|TRBD1|TRBV19
CASRGTGGTDTQYF
TGTGCCAGTAGGGGGACAGGGGGCACAGATACGCAGTATTTT
>few|TRBJ1-5|TRBD1|TRBV3-1/TRBV3-2
CASSQDLTGVQPQHF
TGTGCCAGCAGCCAAGACTTGACAGGGGTTCAGCCCCAGCATTTT
>-|TRBJ1-1|-|TRBV13
CASSGGRGVSLQAFF
TGTGCCAGCAGCGGCGGCAGGGGTGTTAGTCTTCAAGCTTTCTTT
>-|TRBJ2-5|-|TRBV7-2
CASSLGSGGQETQYF
TGTGCCAGCAGCTTAGGGTCTGGGGGGCAAGAGACCCAGTACTTC
>-|TRBJ1-2|-|TRBV6-6
CASTPGGQSYGYTF
TGTGCCAGCACCCCCGGGGGGCAGTCCTATGGCTACACCTTC
>-|TRBJ1-5|-|TRBV19
CASSIGGGHQPQHF
TGTGCCAGTAGTATAGGGGGGGGGCATCAGCCCCAGCATTTT
>once|TRBJ2-7|-|TRBV14
CASSQDRGLADQQYF
TGTGCCAGCAGCCAAGACCGCGGACTGGCCGACCAGCAGTACTTC
>once|TRBJ1-4|-|TRBV28
CASSPSKGTGEKLFF
TGTGCCAGCAGCCCATCGAAAGGGACGGGGGAAAAACTGTTTTTT
>-|TRBJ1-2|-|TRBV19
CASSTSRRGYTF
TGTGCCAGTAGTACCTCCCGGCGGGGCTACACCTTC
>-|TRBJ2-7|TRBD2|TRBV6-5
CASSRLAEGGYEQYF
TGTGCCAGCAGCCGACTAGCGGAGGGGGGCTACGAGCAGTACTTC
>once|TRBJ1-1|TRBD1|TRBV3-1/TRBV3-2
CASSRWAKGGGVNTEAFF
TGTGCCAGCAGCCGGTGGGCCAAAGGGGGCGGGGTGAACACTGAAGCTTTCTTT
>-|TRBJ1-6|-|TRBV27
CASSFRTAQNSPLHF
TGTGCCAGCAGTTTTAGAACAGCGCAAAATTCACCCCTCCACTTT
>-|TRBJ2-5|-|TRBV13
CASSRGRDQETQYF
TGTGCCAGCAGCCGCGGTAGGGATCAGGAGACCCAGTACTTC
>-|TRBJ2-7|-|TRBV7-9
CASSFGGTNQYF
TGTGCCAGCAGCTTCGGGGGTACTAATCAGTACTTC
>-|TRBJ2-7|TRBD2|TRBV27
CASSFGSSGRGSPMKQYF
TGTGCCAGCAGTTTTGGAAGTAGCGGGAGGGGCTCCCCAATGAAGCAGTACTTC
>-|TRBJ2-1|TRBD2|TRBV9
CASSGTSGTSSYNEQFF
TGTGCCAGCAGCGGGACTAGCGGGACGAGCTCCTACAATGAGCAGTTCTTC
>-|TRBJ1-4|-|TRBV10-1
CASSVDRDSNNHEKLFF
TGCGCCAGCAGTGTTGATCGAGACAGCAATAACCATGAAAAACTGTTTTTT
>-|TRBJ2-5|-|TRBV5-1
CASSLLGEETQYF
TGCGCCAGCAGCTTGCTAGGGGAAGAGACCCAGTACTTC
>-|TRBJ2-5|TRBD2|TRBV6-2/TRBV6-3
CASSPGLAVQETQYF
TGTGCCAGCAGTCCCGGACTAGCGGTGCAAGAGACCCAGTACTTC
>-|TRBJ2-5|-|TRBV19
CASSIQGKETQYF
TGTGCCAGTAGTATACAAGGGAAAGAGACCCAGTACTTC
>-|TRBJ2-7|TRBD2|TRBV30
CAWSSTLGLAGSYEQYF
TGTGCCTGGAGTTCCACGTTGGGACTAGCGGGAAGCTACGAGCAGTACTTC
>-|TRBJ1-4|TRBD1|TRBV28
CASSRPGQGARKLFF
TGTGCCAGCAGCCGTCCAGGGCAGGGGGCCAGGAAACTGTTTTTT
>-|TRBJ2-7|TRBD2|TRBV9
CASSVGTSGVSYEQYF
TGTGCCAGCAGCGTAGGGACTAGCGGGGTCTCCTACGAGCAGTACTTC
>-|TRBJ1-1|-|TRBV19
CASTLYGGDGAFF
TGTGCCAGTACCCTATACGGGGGGGACGGAGCTTTCTTT
>-|TRBJ1-1|-|TRBV27
CASTGGLNTEAFF
TGTGCCAGCACGGGGGGTTTAAACACTGAAGCTTTCTTT
>-|TRBJ2-1|-|TRBV27
CASSLDNEQFF
TGTGCCAGCAGCTTGGACAATGAGCAGTTCTTC
>-|TRBJ2-2|TRBD2|TRBV27
CASSLLAGGATGELFF
TGTGCCAGCAGTTTATTAGCGGGAGGAGCTACCGGGGAGCTGTTTTTT
>-|TRBJ1-6|-|TRBV6-1
CASSEEILVWAESPYNSPLHF
TGTGCCAGCAGTGAAGAAATCTTGGTGTGGGCCGAATCCCCCTATAATTCACCCCTCCACTTT
>once|TRBJ2-7|TRBD2|TRBV6-1
CASSEQLAGGPEQYF
TGTGCCAGCAGTGAACAACTAGCGGGAGGCCCCGAGCAGTACTTC
>-|TRBJ1-4|-|TRBV18
CASSSGIEKLFF
TGTGCCAGCTCATCAGGGATTGAAAAACTGTTTTTT
>-|TRBJ2-7|TRBD2|TRBV4-1
CASSQRQAGGRFSYEQYF
TGCGCCAGCAGCCAAAGGCAAGCAGGCGGGAGGTTCTCCTACGAGCAGTACTTC
>-|TRBJ1-4|-|TRBV27
CASSPRDGRGLFF
TGTGCCAGCAGTCCAAGGGACGGCCGCGGGCTGTTTTTT
>-|TRBJ1-3|-|TRBV19
CASSITGAKGNTIYF
TGTGCCAGTAGTATCACGGGGGCAAAAGGAAACACCATATATTTT
>-|TRBJ2-1|-|TRBV5-6
CASSLLLFEQFF
TGTGCCAGCAGCTTGCTGTTGTTTGAGCAGTTCTTC
>-|TRBJ1-2|-|TRBV5-4
CASSQRQNPYGYTF
TGTGCCAGCAGCCAAAGACAGAATCCCTATGGCTACACCTTC
>-|TRBJ2-5|-|TRBV27
CASTGNQGRETQYF
TGTGCCAGCACGGGGAATCAGGGTCGGGAGACCCAGTACTTC
>-|TRBJ2-1|TRBD1|TRBV5-6
CASSFLSQGVSYNEQFF
TGTGCCAGCAGCTTCCTCTCACAGGGGGTATCCTACAATGAGCAGTTCTTC